Listed here is a single T cell receptor (beta chain). The antigen is unknown. The sample belongs to a study of T-cell reconstitution after alpha-beta-depleted transplantation in children. Study conclusions and caveats: Newly made T cells mostly supplied T-cell counts and diversity one year after transplant.

CDR1 KGHSH and CDR2 LQKENI come from the germline V gene. This CDR3 has 16 amino acids. V lost 1 base, J lost 0 bases, and 10 bases lay in between. TCRbeta library construction was performed incorporating unique molecular identifiers. In TCRdb, the PCR reads were re-called with MiXCR into one record per CDR3 protein. Of a few hundred thousand distinct CDR3 sequences listed, 10% to 15% are singletons. This chain links TRBV18 with TRBJ2-1, with no clear D. The TCR originated in a male patient between 10 and 17 years old who had a stem cell transplant for acute myeloid leukemia, so the T cells may come from the graft donor. The sample in question was PBMCs, mostly from graft donor cells, obtained 360 days after TCRalphabeta/CD19-depleted stem cell transplant. The CDR3 DNA follows: TGTGCCAGCTCACCACGGTCTAGGAGCTCCTACAATGAGCAGTTCTTC. Translating it yields CASSPRSRSSYNEQFF.